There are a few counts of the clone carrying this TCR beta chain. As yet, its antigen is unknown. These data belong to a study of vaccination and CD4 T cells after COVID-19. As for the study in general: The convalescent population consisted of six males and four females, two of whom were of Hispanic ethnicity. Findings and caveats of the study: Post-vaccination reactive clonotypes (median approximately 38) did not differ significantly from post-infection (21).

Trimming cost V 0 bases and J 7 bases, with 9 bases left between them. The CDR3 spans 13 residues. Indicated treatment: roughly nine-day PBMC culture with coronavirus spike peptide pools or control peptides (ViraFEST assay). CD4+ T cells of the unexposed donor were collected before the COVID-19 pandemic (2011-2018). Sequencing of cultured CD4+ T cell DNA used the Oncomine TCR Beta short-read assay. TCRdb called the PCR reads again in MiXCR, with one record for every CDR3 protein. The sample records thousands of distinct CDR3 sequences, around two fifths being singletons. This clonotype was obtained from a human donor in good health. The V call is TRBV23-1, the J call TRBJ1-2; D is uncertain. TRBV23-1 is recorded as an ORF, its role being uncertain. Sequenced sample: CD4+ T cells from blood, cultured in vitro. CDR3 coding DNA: TGCGCCAGCAGTCAATCCGAGGTGAGTGGCTACACCTTC. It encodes CASSQSEVSGYTF.